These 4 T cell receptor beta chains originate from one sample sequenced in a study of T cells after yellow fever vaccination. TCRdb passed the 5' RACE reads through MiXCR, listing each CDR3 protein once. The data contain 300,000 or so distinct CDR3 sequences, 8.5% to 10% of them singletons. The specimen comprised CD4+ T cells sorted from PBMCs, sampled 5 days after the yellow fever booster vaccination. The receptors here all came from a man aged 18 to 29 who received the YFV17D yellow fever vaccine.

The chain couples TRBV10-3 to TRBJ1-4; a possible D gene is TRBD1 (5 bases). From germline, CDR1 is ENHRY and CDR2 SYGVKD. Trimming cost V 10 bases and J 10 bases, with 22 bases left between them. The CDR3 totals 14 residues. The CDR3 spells CATRVGQGGGKLFF. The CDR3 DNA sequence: TGTGCCACCCGCGTTGGGCAGGGCGGCGGAAAACTGTTTTTT.

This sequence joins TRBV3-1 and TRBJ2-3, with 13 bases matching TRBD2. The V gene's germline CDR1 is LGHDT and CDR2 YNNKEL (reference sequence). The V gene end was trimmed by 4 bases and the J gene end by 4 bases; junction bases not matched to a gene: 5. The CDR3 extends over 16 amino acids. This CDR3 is CASSRLGTSGADTQYF. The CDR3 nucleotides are TGTGCCAGCAGCCGCCTAGGGACTAGCGGGGCAGATACGCAGTATTTT.

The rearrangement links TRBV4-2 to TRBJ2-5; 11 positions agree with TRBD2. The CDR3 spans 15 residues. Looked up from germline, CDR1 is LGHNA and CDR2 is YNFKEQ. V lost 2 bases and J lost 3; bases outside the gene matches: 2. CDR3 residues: CASSQTTSGEETQYF. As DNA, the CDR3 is TGTGCCAGCAGCCAAACGACTAGCGGGGAAGAGACCCAGTACTTC.

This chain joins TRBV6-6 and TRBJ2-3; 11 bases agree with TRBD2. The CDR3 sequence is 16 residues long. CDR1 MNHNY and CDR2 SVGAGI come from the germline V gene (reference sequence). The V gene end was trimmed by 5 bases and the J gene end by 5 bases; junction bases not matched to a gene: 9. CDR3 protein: CASSHTTSGEEDTQYF. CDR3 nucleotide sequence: TGTGCCAGCAGTCACACGACTAGCGGGGAGGAAGATACGCAGTATTTT.